Below, 3 T cell receptor beta chains from the same sample are listed, as sequenced in a study of blood T cell repertoires in COVID-19. The data were produced by immunoSEQ multiplex PCR, yet TCRdb's version contains in-frame clones alone and is incomplete. The table includes hundreds of thousands of clones, roughly 90% detected once. Source material: PBMCs or T cells enriched from blood (not recorded which). These receptors came from a man in his 60s who had recovered from COVID-19.

CDR3 nucleotides: TGTGCCAGCAGCCCCCGGTATGATAGCCCCAATGAGCAGTTCTTC. Translation gives CASSPRYDSPNEQFF. This chain connects TRBV7-2 to TRBJ2-1, with no clear D. This CDR3 spans 15 amino acids. The V gene's germline CDR1 is SGHTA and CDR2 FQGNSA. With 5 bases removed from V and 6 bases from J, the gap between germline ends came to 17 bases.

The chain uses TRBV5-6 and TRBJ1-3; D perhaps matches TRBD1 (5 bases). This CDR3 has 17 amino acids. Germline assignment: CDR1 SGHDT and CDR2 YYEEEE. Deletions cut 1 base from V and 2 bases from J, with 16 bases between. The CDR3 DNA reads as TGTGCCAGCAGCTTGAGTGGGGCCGATTCTACTGGAAACACCATATATTTT. Protein sequence: CASSLSGADSTGNTIYF.

This chain links TRBV4-1 with TRBJ1-1; D gene unclear. The V end was cut by 0 bases, the J end by 1 base, with 6 bases between. CDR3 size: 14 residues. Germline lookup yields CDR1 MGHRA and CDR2 YSYEKL. The chain's CDR3 is CASSQDQENTEAFF. CDR3 sequence (DNA): TGCGCCAGCAGCCAAGACCAGGAGAACACTGAAGCTTTCTTT.